The clone carrying this TCR beta chain was seen at least ten times. The CDR3 loop spans 12 amino acids. From germline, CDR1 is KGHSH and CDR2 LQKENI. Trimming pared 11 bases from V and 6 bases from J, leaving 16 bases between. These data come from a study of regulatory T cells in long-lasting Graves disease. Specified time point: newly diagnosed GD, antithyroid drugs for less than 3 months. With RNA extracted from PBMCs as input, the TCR library was made. CDR3 regions were amplified by Arm-PCR using iRepertoire HTBI primers to build TCR beta libraries. TCRdb re-called the multiplex PCR reads through MiXCR, storing one row per CDR3 protein. The table records about 350,000 distinct CDR3 sequences, around 15% of them present only once. The data were also submitted as part of a second study, on T cells in Graves' hyperthyroidism and ophthalmopathy.

The V gene is TRBV18, the J gene TRBJ1-2, with a tentative D call TRBD1 (6 bases). The specimen comprised peripheral blood mononuclear cells (PBMCs), sampled at new diagnosis, from a patient treated with antithyroid drugs. The clonotype originates from a woman younger than 35 with Graves disease. Here the CDR3 DNA reads TGTGCCGGGGGGCAGGACATCAATGGCTACACCTTC. This codes for CAGGQDINGYTF.